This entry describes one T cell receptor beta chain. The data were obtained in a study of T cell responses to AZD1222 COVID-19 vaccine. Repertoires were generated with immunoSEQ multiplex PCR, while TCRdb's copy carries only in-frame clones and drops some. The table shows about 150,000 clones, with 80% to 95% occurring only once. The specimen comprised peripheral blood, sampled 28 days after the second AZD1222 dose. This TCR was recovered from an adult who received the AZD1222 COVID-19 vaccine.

This CDR3 reads CASSFDRSSQPQHF. The DNA of the CDR3 is TGTGCCAGCAGTTTTGACAGGTCGAGTCAGCCCCAGCATTTT. This chain uses TRBV28 with TRBJ1-5; a possible D gene is TRBD1 (6 bases). Germline-derived CDR1 and CDR2 are MDHEN and SYDVKM. The CDR3 covers 14 residues. Trimming took off 3 bases at V and 6 bases at J, with 12 bases between the two ends.